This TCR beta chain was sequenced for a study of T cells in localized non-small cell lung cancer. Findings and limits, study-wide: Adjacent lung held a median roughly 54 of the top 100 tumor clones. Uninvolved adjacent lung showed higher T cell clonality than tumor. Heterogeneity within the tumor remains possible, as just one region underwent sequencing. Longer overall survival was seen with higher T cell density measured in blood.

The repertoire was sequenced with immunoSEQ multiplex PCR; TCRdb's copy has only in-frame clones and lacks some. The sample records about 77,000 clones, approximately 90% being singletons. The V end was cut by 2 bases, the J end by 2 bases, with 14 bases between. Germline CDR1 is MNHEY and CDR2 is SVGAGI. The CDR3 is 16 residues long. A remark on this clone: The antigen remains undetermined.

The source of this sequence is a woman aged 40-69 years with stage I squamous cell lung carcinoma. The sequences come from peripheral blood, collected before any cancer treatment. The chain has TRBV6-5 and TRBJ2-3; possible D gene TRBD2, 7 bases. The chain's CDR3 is CASSYDRGGATDTQYF. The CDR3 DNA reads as TGTGCCAGCAGTTACGATCGAGGGGGGGCCACAGATACGCAGTATTTT.